Detailed here is one T cell receptor (beta chain). Assay used: immunoSEQ multiplex PCR; TCRdb lists only in-frame clones, some missing. This table has more than 95,000 clones, roughly 92% appearing once. The record originates from a study of control samples from healthy donors and cancer patients. V was trimmed by 6 bases and J by 4 bases, leaving 18 bases between them. Germline CDR1 reads KGHSH; CDR2 reads LQKENI. This CDR3 region has 16 residues. V is TRBV18 and J is TRBJ1-4; a possible D gene is TRBD1 (5 bases). The origin of this receptor is a man older than 75 with head and neck cancer. The sequenced material came from PBMCs. The CDR3 protein is CASSPPRGGNNEKLFF. The CDR3 bases are TGTGCCAGCTCCCCGCCCCGGGGCGGAAATAATGAAAAACTGTTTTTT. Looking up the rest from reference TRBV18 and TRBJ1-4 gives the full variable domain: NAGVMQNPRHLVRRRGQEARLRCSPMKGHSHVYWYRQLPEEGLKFMVYLQKENIIDESGMPKERFSAEFPKEGPSILRIQQVVRGDSAAYFCASSPPRGGNNEKLFFGSGTQLSVL.